The 3 T cell receptor beta chains reported below all come from one sample, sequenced in a study of T-cell memory formation after mild COVID-19. TCRdb ran MiXCR on the 5' RACE reads and lists one entry per CDR3 protein. The sample lists fewer than 650,000 distinct CDR3 sequences, 15% to 20% occurring once. Source material: PBMCs or a T cell subset sorted from them (not recorded which). These receptors were obtained from an adult woman who had mild COVID-19 (a few samples of this study predate the infection). Cell type and time point are not known.

The chain combines TRBV20-1 with TRBJ2-7; 7 positions agree with TRBD2. Germline values: CDR1 DFQATT, CDR2 SNEGSKA (reference sequence). The CDR3 length is 12 residues. The ends lost 6 bases at V and 4 bases at J; junction bases unmatched: 6. CDR3 loop: CSAPGLVYEQYF. The CDR3 region has the DNA TGCAGTGCCCCAGGACTAGTTTACGAGCAGTACTTC.

The genes are TRBV5-1 and TRBJ2-2, with D perhaps TRBD1 (5 bases). The length of the CDR3 is 16 residues. CDR1 and CDR2 from the germline V gene are SGHRS and YFSETQ. V lost 2 bases to trimming and J lost 6 bases, with 17 bases between them. The CDR3 is CASSFEAQGSSGELFF. CDR3 bases: TGCGCCAGCAGCTTCGAGGCGCAGGGTTCTTCCGGGGAGCTGTTTTTT.

The chain uses TRBV19 and TRBJ1-4; D unclear. Germline lookup yields CDR1 LNHDA and CDR2 SQIVND (reference sequence). The CDR3 runs to 12 residues. Trimming took 10 bases from V and 10 from J, leaving 16 bases between them. CDR3 amino acids: CAIDGRAGKLFF. CDR3 sequence (DNA): TGTGCCATTGATGGACGGGCCGGAAAACTGTTTTTT. The whole variable domain, filled in from reference TRBV19 and TRBJ1-4, reads DGGITQSPKYLFRKEGQNVTLSCEQNLNHDAMYWYRQDPGQGLRLIYYSQIVNDFQKGDIAEGYSVSREKKESFPLTVTSAQKNPTAFYLCAIDGRAGKLFFGSGTQLSVL.